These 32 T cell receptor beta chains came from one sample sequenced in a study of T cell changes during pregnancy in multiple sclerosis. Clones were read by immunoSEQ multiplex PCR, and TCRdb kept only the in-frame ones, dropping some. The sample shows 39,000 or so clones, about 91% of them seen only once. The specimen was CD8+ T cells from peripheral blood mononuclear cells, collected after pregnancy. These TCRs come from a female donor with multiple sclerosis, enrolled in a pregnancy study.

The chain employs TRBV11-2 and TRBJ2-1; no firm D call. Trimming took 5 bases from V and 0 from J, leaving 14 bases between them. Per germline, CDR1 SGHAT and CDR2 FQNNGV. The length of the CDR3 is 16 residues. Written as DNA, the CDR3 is TGTGCCAGCAGCCCCGATTACTTCCGCTCCTACAATGAGCAGTTCTTC. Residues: CASSPDYFRSYNEQFF.

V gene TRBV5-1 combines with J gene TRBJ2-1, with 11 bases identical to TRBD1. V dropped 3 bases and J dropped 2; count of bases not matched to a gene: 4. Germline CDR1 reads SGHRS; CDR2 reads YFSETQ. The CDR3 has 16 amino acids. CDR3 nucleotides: TGCGCCAGCAGCTCGCGGACAGGGGGCGCCTACAATGAGCAGTTCTTC. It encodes CASSSRTGGAYNEQFF.

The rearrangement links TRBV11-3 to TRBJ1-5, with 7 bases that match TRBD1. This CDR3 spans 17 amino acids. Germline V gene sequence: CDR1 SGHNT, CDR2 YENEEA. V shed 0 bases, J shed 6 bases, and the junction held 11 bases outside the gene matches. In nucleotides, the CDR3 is TGTGCCAGCAGCTTAGATCGCAGACAGGGCCTTCTTCAGCCCCAGCATTTT. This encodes CASSLDRRQGLLQPQHF.

The CDR3 is CASSFGTTTGELFF. The CDR3 bases are TGTGCCAGCAGCTTTGGGACAACTACCGGGGAGCTGTTTTTT. The V and J genes are TRBV13 and TRBJ2-2; tentative D call: TRBD1 (6 bases). Trimming stripped 3 bases from V and 5 bases from J, with 10 bases between. CDR1 PRHDT and CDR2 FYEKMQ come from the germline V gene (reference sequence). This CDR3 is 14 amino acids long.

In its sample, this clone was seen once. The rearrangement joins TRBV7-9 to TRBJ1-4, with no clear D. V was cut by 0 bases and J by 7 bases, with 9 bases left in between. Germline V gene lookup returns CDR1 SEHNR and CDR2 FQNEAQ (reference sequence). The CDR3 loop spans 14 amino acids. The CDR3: CASSLAVSGEKLFF. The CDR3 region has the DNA TGTGCCAGCAGCTTAGCAGTGTCGGGTGAAAAACTGTTTTTT.

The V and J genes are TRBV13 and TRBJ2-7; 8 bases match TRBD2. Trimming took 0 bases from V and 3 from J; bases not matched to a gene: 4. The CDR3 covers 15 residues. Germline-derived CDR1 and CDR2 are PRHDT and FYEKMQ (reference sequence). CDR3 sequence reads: CASSLGSGLVYEQYF. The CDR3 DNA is TGTGCCAGCAGCTTAGGGTCGGGACTAGTCTACGAGCAGTACTTC. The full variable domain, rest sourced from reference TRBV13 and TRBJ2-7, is AAGVIQSPRHLIKEKRETATLKCYPIPRHDTVYWYQQGPGQDPQFLISFYEKMQSDKGSIPDRFSAQQFSDYHSELNMSSLELGDSALYFCASSLGSGLVYEQYFGPGTRLTVT.

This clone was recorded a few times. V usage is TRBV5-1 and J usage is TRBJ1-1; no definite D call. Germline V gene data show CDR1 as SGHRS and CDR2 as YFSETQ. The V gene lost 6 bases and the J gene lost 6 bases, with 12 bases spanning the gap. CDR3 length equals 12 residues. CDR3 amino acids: CASTGGGAEAFF. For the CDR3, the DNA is TGCGCCAGCACCGGTGGCGGGGCTGAAGCTTTCTTT.

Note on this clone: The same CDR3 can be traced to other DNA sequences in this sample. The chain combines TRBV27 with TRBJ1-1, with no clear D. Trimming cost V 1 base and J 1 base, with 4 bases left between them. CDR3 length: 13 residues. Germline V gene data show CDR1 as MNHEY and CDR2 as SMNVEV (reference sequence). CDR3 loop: CASSLYRNTEAFF. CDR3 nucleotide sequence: TGTGCCAGCAGTTTATACAGGAACACTGAAGCTTTCTTT.

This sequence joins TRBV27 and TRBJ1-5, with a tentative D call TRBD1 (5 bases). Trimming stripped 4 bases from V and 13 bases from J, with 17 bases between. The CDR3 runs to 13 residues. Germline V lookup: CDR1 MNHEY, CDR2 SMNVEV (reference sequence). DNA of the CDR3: TGTGCCAGCAGTTCTGGTTCCTCCCCAGGGCAGCATTTT. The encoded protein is CASSSGSSPGQHF.

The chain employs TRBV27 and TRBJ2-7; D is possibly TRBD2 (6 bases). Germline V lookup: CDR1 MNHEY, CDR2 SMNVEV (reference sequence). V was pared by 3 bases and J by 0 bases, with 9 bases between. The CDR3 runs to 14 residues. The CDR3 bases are TGTGCCAGCAGTTTGGGGGGTAGCTCCTACGAGCAGTACTTC. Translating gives CASSLGGSSYEQYF.

CDR3 coding DNA: TGCGCCAGCAGCCCACGACTAGCGGGAGCAACCTCCTACGAGCAGTACTTC. This sequence encodes CASSPRLAGATSYEQYF. The V call is TRBV5-1, the J call TRBJ2-7; 12 bases are a match to TRBD2. CDR1 is SGHRS, CDR2 YFSETQ, per germline. J gave up 0 bases and V 4 bases, and 8 bases lay outside the gene matches. This CDR3 comprises 17 residues.

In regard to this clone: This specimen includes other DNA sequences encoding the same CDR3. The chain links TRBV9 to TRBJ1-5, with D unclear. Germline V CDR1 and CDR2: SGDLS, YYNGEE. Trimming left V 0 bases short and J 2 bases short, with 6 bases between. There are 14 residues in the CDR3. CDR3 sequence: CASSVAGGNQPQHF. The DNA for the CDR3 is TGTGCCAGCAGCGTAGCAGGTGGCAATCAGCCCCAGCATTTT.

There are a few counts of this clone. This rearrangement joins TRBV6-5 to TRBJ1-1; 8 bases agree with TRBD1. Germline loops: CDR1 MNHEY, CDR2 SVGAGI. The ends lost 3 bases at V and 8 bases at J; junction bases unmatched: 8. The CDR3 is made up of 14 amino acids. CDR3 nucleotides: TGTGCCAGCAGTTATTCGGCAGGGGGCGACGAAGCTTTCTTT. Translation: CASSYSAGGDEAFF.

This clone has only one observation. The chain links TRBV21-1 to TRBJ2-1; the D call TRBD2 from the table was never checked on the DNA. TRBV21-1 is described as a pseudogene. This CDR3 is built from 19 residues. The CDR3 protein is CASSRGWDRHRETGNEQFF. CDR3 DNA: TGTGCCAGCAGCCGGGGTTGGGACCGACATCGGGAGACTGGGAATGAGCAGTTCTTC.

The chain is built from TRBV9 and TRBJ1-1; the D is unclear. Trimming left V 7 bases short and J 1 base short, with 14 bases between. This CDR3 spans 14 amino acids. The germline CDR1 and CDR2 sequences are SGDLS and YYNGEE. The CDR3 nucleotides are TGTGCCAGCGGGCCGCTGCTATCGAACACTGAAGCTTTCTTT. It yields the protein CASGPLLSNTEAFF.

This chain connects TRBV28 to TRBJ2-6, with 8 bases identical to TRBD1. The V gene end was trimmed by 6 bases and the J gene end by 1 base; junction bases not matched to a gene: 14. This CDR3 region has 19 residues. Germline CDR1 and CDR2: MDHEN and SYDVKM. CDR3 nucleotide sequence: TGTGCCAGCAGCACCTCCCTCGTAACAGGGGGGTCTGGGGCCAACGTCCTGACTTTC. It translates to CASSTSLVTGGSGANVLTF.

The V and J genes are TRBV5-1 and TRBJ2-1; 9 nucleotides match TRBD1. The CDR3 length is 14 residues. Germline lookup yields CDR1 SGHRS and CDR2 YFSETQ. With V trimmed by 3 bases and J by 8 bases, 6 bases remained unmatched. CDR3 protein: CASSWGDRDYEQFF. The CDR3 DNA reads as TGCGCCAGCAGCTGGGGGGACAGGGACTATGAGCAGTTCTTC.

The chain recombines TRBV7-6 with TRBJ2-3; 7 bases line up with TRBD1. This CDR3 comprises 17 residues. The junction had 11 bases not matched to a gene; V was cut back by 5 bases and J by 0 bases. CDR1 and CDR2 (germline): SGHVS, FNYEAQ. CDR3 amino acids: CASSPGSGTVSTDTQYF. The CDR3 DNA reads TGTGCCAGCAGCCCCGGTTCCGGGACAGTGAGCACAGATACGCAGTATTTT.

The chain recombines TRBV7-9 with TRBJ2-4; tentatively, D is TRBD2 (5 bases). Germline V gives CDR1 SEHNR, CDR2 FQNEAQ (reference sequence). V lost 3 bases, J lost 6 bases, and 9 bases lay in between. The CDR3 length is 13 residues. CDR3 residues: CASSFSEGNIQYF. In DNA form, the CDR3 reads TGTGCCAGCAGCTTTAGCGAGGGAAACATTCAGTACTTC.

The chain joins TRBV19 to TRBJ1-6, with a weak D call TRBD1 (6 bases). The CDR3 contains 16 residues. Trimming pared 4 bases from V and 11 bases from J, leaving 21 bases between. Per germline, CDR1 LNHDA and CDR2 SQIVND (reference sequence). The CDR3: CASSTEQGSRSAPLHF. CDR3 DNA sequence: TGTGCCAGTAGTACCGAACAGGGTAGTCGGTCAGCACCCCTCCACTTT.

In nucleotides, the CDR3 is TGCGCCAGCAGAGGCCCCGCTACTAGTGGCGGGTGGGAGACCCAGTACTTC. Protein: CASRGPATSGGWETQYF. J is TRBJ2-5 and V is TRBV10-2; tentative D call: TRBD2 (5 bases). This CDR3 region has 17 residues. Germline CDR1 reads WSHSY; CDR2 reads SAAADI. V was pared by 6 bases and J by 5 bases, with 25 bases between.

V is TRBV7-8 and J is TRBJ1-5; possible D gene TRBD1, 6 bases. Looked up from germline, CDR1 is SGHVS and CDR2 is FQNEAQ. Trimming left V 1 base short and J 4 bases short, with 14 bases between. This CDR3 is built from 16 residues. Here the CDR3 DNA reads TGTGCCAGCAGCTTAGGCAACAGGGTTGCGAATCAGCCCCAGCATTTT. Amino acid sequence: CASSLGNRVANQPQHF.

CDR3 sequence reads: CASRTRQGADYEQYF. CDR3 bases: TGCGCCAGCAGAACAAGACAGGGGGCGGATTACGAGCAGTACTTC. This chain joins TRBV5-1 and TRBJ2-7; the match to TRBD1 covers 10 bases. V lost 5 bases to trimming and J lost 4 bases; unmatched junction nucleotides: 9. The germline V gene has CDR1 SGHRS and CDR2 YFSETQ. CDR3 length: 15 residues.

The CDR3 loop is CASSVGPNTEAFF. CDR3 nucleotides: TGTGCCAGCAGCGTGGGCCCAAACACTGAAGCTTTCTTT. V usage is TRBV9 and J usage is TRBJ1-1; D ambiguous. The germline gives CDR1 SGDLS, CDR2 YYNGEE. Trimming took 2 bases from V and 2 from J, leaving 7 bases between them. CDR3 length: 13 amino acids.

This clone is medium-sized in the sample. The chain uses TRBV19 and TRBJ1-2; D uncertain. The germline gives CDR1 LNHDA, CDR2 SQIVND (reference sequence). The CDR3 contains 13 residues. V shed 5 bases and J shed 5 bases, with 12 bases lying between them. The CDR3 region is CASSHRPRYGYTF. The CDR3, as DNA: TGTGCCAGTAGTCATCGGCCGCGGTATGGCTACACCTTC.

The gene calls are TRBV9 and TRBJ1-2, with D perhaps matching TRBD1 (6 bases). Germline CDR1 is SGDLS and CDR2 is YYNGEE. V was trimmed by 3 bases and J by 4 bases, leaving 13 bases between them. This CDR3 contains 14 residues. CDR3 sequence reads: CASSATDSRYGYTF. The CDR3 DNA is TGTGCCAGCAGCGCGACGGACAGCCGCTATGGCTACACCTTC.

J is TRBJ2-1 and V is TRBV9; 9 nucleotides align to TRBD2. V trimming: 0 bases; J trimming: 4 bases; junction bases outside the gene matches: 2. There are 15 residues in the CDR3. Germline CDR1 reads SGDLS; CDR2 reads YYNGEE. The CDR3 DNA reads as TGTGCCAGCAGCGTAGACAGCGGGGGGTACAATGAGCAGTTCTTC. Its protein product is CASSVDSGGYNEQFF.

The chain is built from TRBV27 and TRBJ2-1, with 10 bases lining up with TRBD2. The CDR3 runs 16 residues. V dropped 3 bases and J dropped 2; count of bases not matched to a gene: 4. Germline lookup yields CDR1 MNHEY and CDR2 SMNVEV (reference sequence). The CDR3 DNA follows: TGTGCCAGCAGTTTCATAGCGGGAGGACCCTACAATGAGCAGTTCTTC. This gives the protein CASSFIAGGPYNEQFF.

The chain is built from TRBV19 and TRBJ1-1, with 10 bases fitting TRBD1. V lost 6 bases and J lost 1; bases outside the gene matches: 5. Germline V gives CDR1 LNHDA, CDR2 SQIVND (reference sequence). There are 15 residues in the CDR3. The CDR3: CASRPWDRGNTEAFF. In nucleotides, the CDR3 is TGTGCCAGTAGGCCTTGGGACAGGGGGAACACTGAAGCTTTCTTT.

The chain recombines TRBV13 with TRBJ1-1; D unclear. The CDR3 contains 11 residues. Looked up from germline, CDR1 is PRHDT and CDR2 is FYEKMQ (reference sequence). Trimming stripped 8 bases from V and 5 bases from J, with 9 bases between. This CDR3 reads CASFRGTEAFF. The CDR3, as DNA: TGTGCCAGCTTCCGGGGTACTGAAGCTTTCTTT.

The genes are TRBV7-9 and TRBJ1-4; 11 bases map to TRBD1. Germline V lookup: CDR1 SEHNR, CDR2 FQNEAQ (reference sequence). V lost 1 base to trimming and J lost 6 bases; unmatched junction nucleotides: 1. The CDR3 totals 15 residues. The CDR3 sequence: CASSLGTGGYEKLFF. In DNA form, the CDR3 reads TGTGCCAGCAGCTTAGGGACAGGGGGCTATGAAAAACTGTTTTTT.

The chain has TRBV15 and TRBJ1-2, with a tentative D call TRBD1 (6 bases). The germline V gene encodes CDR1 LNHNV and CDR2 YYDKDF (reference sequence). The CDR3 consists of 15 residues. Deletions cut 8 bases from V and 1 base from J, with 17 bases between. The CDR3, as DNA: TGTGCCACCGAGGATCGGACAGCCATTAACTATGGCTACACCTTC. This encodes CATEDRTAINYGYTF.